This T cell receptor (beta chain) was observed in a study of CD8 T cells in Susac syndrome. Overall study context: Blood was drawn from patients with Susac syndrome. At that point, they were therapy-naive, on corticosteroids, or on intravenous immunoglobulin alone.

When the RNA was reverse transcribed, random hexamers were used with an input of roughly 0.45 to 1 ug. Multiplex PCR with immunoSEQ amplified the TCR beta CDR3 across 54 Vbeta and 13 Jbeta. TCRdb called the immunoSEQ multiplex PCR reads again in MiXCR, with one record for every CDR3 protein. The sample has nearly 110,000 distinct CDR3 sequences, approximately 95% seen once. Turning to this clonotype: Its antigen remains unidentified.

General study findings and limits: Clonal expansion of Susac CD8+ cells peaked in TEMRA cells, and it also peaked in active patients. Susac-specific public clones were found in total CD8+ and CD8+ TEMRA repertoires, numbering some 17 and five, respectively.

Source material: CD8+ T cells from PBMCs. This sequence originates from a human donor with Susac syndrome.

CDR3 sequence reads: CASSWDTGNTIYF. The CDR3 coding sequence is TGCGCCAGCAGCTGGGACACTGGAAACACCATATATTTT. The V call is TRBV5-1, the J call TRBJ1-3, with a tentative D call TRBD1 (6 bases). The CDR3 contains 13 residues. Trimming removed 3 bases from V and 2 bases from J, with 6 bases in between. In germline, CDR1 is SGHRS, CDR2 YFSETQ.